These 26 T cell receptor beta chains were all obtained from the same sample, sequenced in a study of shared clonotypes between healthy human individuals (dated by TCRdb to about 2020). Library generation was performed with the immunoSEQ multiplex PCR assay. Held by TCRdb, this immuneACCESS table contains in-frame sequences only and omits some clones. Under half of the omission traces to an unresolved V gene where checked; the cause of the rest is unknown. The sample table contains about 490,000 clones; only one count was recorded for approximately 79% of them. The top ten hold approximately 12% of the sample. Sample: PBMCs. The receptor set was obtained from a woman aged 35 to 49 in good health. Some clones in this sample may be carry-over from other donors' samples.

The rearrangement uses TRBV11-3 and TRBJ2-1, with 9 nucleotides matching TRBD2. Trimming at V came to 1 base and at J to 7 bases, leaving 11 bases not matched to a gene. There are 17 residues in the CDR3. CDR1 is SGHNT, CDR2 YENEEA, per germline. As DNA, the CDR3 is TGTGCCAGCAGCTTAGGAGTAGCGGGAGATGGGGTTAATGAGCAGTTCTTC. This gives the protein CASSLGVAGDGVNEQFF.

This clone was seen more than once but under ten times. The chain couples TRBV6-1 to TRBJ1-2; D is perhaps TRBD1 (5 bases). The CDR3 runs to 15 residues. Trimming stripped 2 bases from V and 4 bases from J, with 14 bases between. Germline V gene lookup returns CDR1 MNHNS and CDR2 SASEGT. CDR3 sequence (DNA): TGTGCCAGCAGTGAATTAGGCGTCAGGGTCTATGGCTACACCTTC. It specifies CASSELGVRVYGYTF.

This clone has only one observation. J is TRBJ2-6 and V is TRBV28; D may be TRBD1 (6 bases). The CDR3 loop spans 15 amino acids. Trimming left V 6 bases short and J 0 bases short, with 9 bases between. Germline CDR1 is MDHEN and CDR2 is SYDVKM. CDR3 sequence (DNA): TGTGCCAGCAGAATAGGGGGCTCTGGGGCCAACGTCCTGACTTTC. Amino acids: CASRIGGSGANVLTF. Supplemented by reference TRBV28 and TRBJ2-6, the full variable domain reads DVKVTQSSRYLVKRTGEKVFLECVQDMDHENMFWYRQDPGLGLRLIYFSYDVKMKEKGDIPEGYSVSREKKERFSLILESASTNQTSMYLCASRIGGSGANVLTFGAGSRLTVL.

The genes are TRBV2 and TRBJ2-1; D remains ambiguous. The length of the CDR3 is 12 residues. CDR1 is SNHLY and CDR2 is FYNNEI in the germline V gene. Trimming took 1 base from V and 12 from J, leaving 10 bases between them. CDR3 amino acids: CASSEVGLGQFF. CDR3 sequence (DNA): TGTGCCAGCAGTGAAGTGGGCCTAGGGCAGTTCTTC.

The chain carries TRBV30 and TRBJ2-6, with D hard to call. In germline, CDR1 is GTSNPN, CDR2 SVGIG (reference sequence). The V and J ends lost 5 bases and 1 base respectively, with 6 bases between them. The CDR3 extends over 13 amino acids. The CDR3 DNA reads TGTGCCTGGGGGGTGTCTGGGGCCAACGTCCTGACTTTC. This codes for CAWGVSGANVLTF.

This chain uses TRBV6-6 with TRBJ1-1; 10 bases match TRBD1. The germline CDR1 and CDR2 sequences are MNHNY and SVGAGI (reference sequence). This CDR3 region has 16 residues. With V trimmed by 6 bases and J by 3 bases, 10 bases remained unmatched. The CDR3 DNA is TGTGCCAGCAGGCCGGACAGGGGGTATGGGGACACTGAAGCTTTCTTT. It codes for CASRPDRGYGDTEAFF.

The genes are TRBV4-1 and TRBJ1-2; TRBD1 aligns across 9 bases. V lost 4 bases and J lost 0; bases outside the gene matches: 3. Per germline, CDR1 MGHRA and CDR2 YSYEKL. CDR3 length: 15 amino acids. The CDR3 spells CASSPGQGSNYGYTF. CDR3 nucleotide sequence: TGCGCCAGCAGCCCGGGACAGGGATCTAACTATGGCTACACCTTC.

In regard to this clone: It is likely a read error: a sequence one base away is far more abundant. The chain couples TRBV4-1 to TRBJ2-7; TRBD2 is a possible D gene (6 bases). Trimming left V 4 bases short and J 1 base short, with 20 bases between. The CDR3 covers 17 residues. Germline CDR1 MGHRA, CDR2 YSYEKL. CDR3 protein: CASSLITWTTLSYEQYF. CDR3 bases: TGCGCCAGCAGCCTAATTACCTGGACTACCCTTTCCTACGAGCAGTACTTC.

This CDR3 reads CASSDKRTGDYEQYF. The CDR3, as DNA: TGCGCCAGCAGCGACAAGAGGACAGGGGACTACGAGCAGTACTTC. The genes are TRBV4-1 and TRBJ2-7; 9 nucleotides align to TRBD1. The CDR3 has 15 residues. The germline gives CDR1 MGHRA, CDR2 YSYEKL. The trim removed 5 bases at V and 3 bases at J, leaving 8 bases unmatched.

V usage is TRBV27 and J usage is TRBJ1-2; the D gene is possibly TRBD1 (6 bases). This CDR3 spans 12 amino acids. Deletions cut 7 bases from V and 8 bases from J, with 14 bases between. Looked up from germline, CDR1 is MNHEY and CDR2 is SMNVEV (reference sequence). CDR3 nucleotide sequence: TGTGCCAGCAAAACCGGGGGGGGCGGCTACACCTTC. Its protein is CASKTGGGGYTF.

This chain joins TRBV19 and TRBJ2-1; 7 nucleotides match TRBD2. CDR1 and CDR2 from the germline V gene are LNHDA and SQIVND (reference sequence). The CDR3 totals 15 residues. V was pared by 3 bases and J by 8 bases, with 10 bases of the junction left unmatched. CDR3 nucleotides: TGTGCCAGTAGTATTCCGCCTAGCGGTATTGATGAGCAGTTCTTC. Encoded protein: CASSIPPSGIDEQFF. The complete variable domain, with remaining parts taken from reference TRBV19 and TRBJ2-1, reads DGGITQSPKYLFRKEGQNVTLSCEQNLNHDAMYWYRQDPGQGLRLIYYSQIVNDFQKGDIAEGYSVSREKKESFPLTVTSAQKNPTAFYLCASSIPPSGIDEQFFGPGTRLTVL.

This chain connects TRBV19 to TRBJ2-3; 10 bases align to TRBD1. In germline, CDR1 is LNHDA, CDR2 SQIVND (reference sequence). This CDR3 comprises 15 residues. V lost 6 bases and J lost 3; bases outside the gene matches: 6. The CDR3 nucleotides are TGTGCCAGTAGCCTGACAGGGGGCCGGACAGATACGCAGTATTTT. This translates into CASSLTGGRTDTQYF.

A few counts support this clone. This chain joins TRBV4-3 and TRBJ2-7, with D tentatively TRBD1 (6 bases). V shed 3 bases and J shed 7 bases, with 22 bases lying between them. The CDR3 contains 16 residues. Germline assignment: CDR1 LGHNA and CDR2 YSLEER. This CDR3 reads CASSQYLQGATGEQYF. CDR3 coding DNA: TGCGCCAGCAGCCAGTACTTACAGGGAGCCACCGGGGAGCAGTACTTC.

This clone was counted between two and nine times. Other DNA sequences of this sample code for an identical CDR3. The chain has TRBV6-5 and TRBJ1-1; maybe TRBD1 (6 bases). V was shortened by 0 bases and J by 1 base, with 6 bases between the two germline ends. CDR3 length: 14 residues. Germline loops: CDR1 MNHEY, CDR2 SVGAGI. CDR3: CASSYSGGNTEAFF. The DNA of the CDR3 is TGTGCCAGCAGTTACTCAGGGGGGAACACTGAAGCTTTCTTT.

On this clone: It may be a read error: a sequence one base away is much more abundant. This chain joins TRBV6-1 and TRBJ2-2; 7 bases are shared with TRBD1. Germline trimming cut 5 bases from V and 6 bases from J; bases unmatched to any gene: 0. The CDR3 extends over 12 amino acids. Germline assignment: CDR1 MNHNS and CDR2 SASEGT. CDR3 protein: CASSQGAGELFF. The CDR3 DNA reads TGTGCCAGCAGTCAGGGGGCCGGGGAGCTGTTTTTT.

This clone has only a few counts. The chain has TRBV4-3 and TRBJ2-3; D gene unclear. This CDR3 has 14 residues. Germline lookup yields CDR1 LGHNA and CDR2 YSLEER. The V and J ends lost 3 bases and 5 bases respectively, with 12 bases between them. CDR3 sequence reads: CASSQDHGRDTQYF. In DNA, the CDR3 is TGCGCCAGCAGCCAGGATCATGGTCGAGATACGCAGTATTTT.

The V gene is TRBV19, the J gene TRBJ2-3; 8 nucleotides match TRBD2. From germline, CDR1 is LNHDA and CDR2 SQIVND (reference sequence). V shed 6 bases, J shed 2 bases, and the junction held 7 bases outside the gene matches. The CDR3 spans 15 residues. The CDR3 DNA reads TGTGCCAGTAGACGTCTAGCGGGTCCCACAGATACGCAGTATTTT. This gives the protein CASRRLAGPTDTQYF.

The chain joins TRBV7-2 to TRBJ2-3, with D perhaps TRBD1 (6 bases). Germline V gene data show CDR1 as SGHTA and CDR2 as FQGNSA. The ends were cut back, 3 bases at V and 6 bases at J, with 10 bases in the middle. The CDR3 extends over 13 amino acids. The CDR3 loop reads CASSLGARDTQYF. The DNA for the CDR3 is TGTGCCAGCAGCTTGGGGGCCAGGGATACGCAGTATTTT.

The rearrangement joins TRBV7-9 to TRBJ2-1; D is perhaps TRBD1 (5 bases). Germline CDR1 is SEHNR and CDR2 is FQNEAQ (reference sequence). Trimming removed 5 bases from V and 5 bases from J, with 22 bases in between. This CDR3 comprises 17 residues. The CDR3 DNA reads as TGTGCCAGCAGCCCATCCCACCCGGCCAGGGCTCACAATGAGCAGTTCTTC. Translating it yields CASSPSHPARAHNEQFF. Complete variable domain (other parts from reference TRBV7-9 and TRBJ2-1): DTGVSQNPRHKITKRGQNVTFRCDPISEHNRLYWYRQTLGQGPEFLTYFQNEAQLEKSRLLSDRFSAERPKGSFSTLEIQRTEQGDSAMYLCASSPSHPARAHNEQFFGPGTRLTVL.

The chain combines TRBV6-1 with TRBJ2-1; TRBD2 agrees at 8 bases. This CDR3 spans 15 amino acids. The J segment lost 2 bases and the V segment lost 8 bases, leaving 8 bases of the junction unmatched. Per germline, CDR1 MNHNS and CDR2 SASEGT. CDR3 sequence (DNA): TGTGCCAGCCCTCCACTAGCGGACCCCTACAATGAGCAGTTCTTC. Residues: CASPPLADPYNEQFF.

This clone has just one count. V usage is TRBV5-5 and J usage is TRBJ1-5, with D possibly matching TRBD1 (5 bases). The CDR3 consists of 14 residues. V lost 3 bases, J lost 5 bases, and 12 bases lay in between. CDR1 and CDR2 (germline): SGHKS, YYEKEE (reference sequence). CDR3 loop: CASSSGFRDQPQHF. CDR3 in DNA: TGTGCCAGCAGCTCAGGGTTTAGGGATCAGCCCCAGCATTTT.

Only a few counts were recorded for this clone. Other nucleotide sequences from this sample produce the same CDR3. The chain employs TRBV30 and TRBJ1-5; D unresolved. CDR1 and CDR2 (germline): GTSNPN, SVGIG (reference sequence). The CDR3 has 13 amino acids. Trimming cost V 1 base and J 3 bases, with 7 bases left between them. Written as DNA, the CDR3 is TGTGCCTGGAGTGCGGGCCACAATCAGCCCCAGCATTTT. Protein: CAWSAGHNQPQHF. Full variable domain (rest looked up from reference TRBV30 and TRBJ1-5): SQTIHQWPATLVQPVGSPLSLECTVEGTSNPNLYWYRQAAGRGLQLLFYSVGIGQISSEVPQNLSASRPQDRQFILSSKKLLLSDSGFYLCAWSAGHNQPQHFGDGTRLSIL.

V and J are TRBV11-3 and TRBJ2-1, with D maybe TRBD2 (7 bases). There are 15 residues in the CDR3. V gave up 5 bases and J gave up 2 bases, with 13 bases separating them. The germline V gene has CDR1 SGHNT and CDR2 YENEEA. DNA of the CDR3: TGTGCCAGCAGCCTAGGGGGGGAGACCTACAATGAGCAGTTCTTC. Protein product: CASSLGGETYNEQFF.

The genes are TRBV14 and TRBJ2-6; D is unclear. The CDR3 extends over 15 amino acids. Trimming shortened V by 1 base and J by 1 base, and 5 bases separated the two germline ends. Germline CDR1 SGHDN, CDR2 FVKESK. In DNA, the CDR3 is TGTGCCAGCAGCCAAGGGATTTCTGGGGCCAACGTCCTGACTTTC. Translated, it gives CASSQGISGANVLTF.

This chain links TRBV4-2 with TRBJ1-2; D gene ambiguous. From germline, CDR1 is LGHNA and CDR2 YNFKEQ. The CDR3 length is 13 residues. The ends were cut back, 6 bases at V and 2 bases at J, with 10 bases in the middle. CDR3 loop: CASRPDTNYGYTF. The CDR3, as DNA: TGTGCCAGCAGACCAGACACCAACTATGGCTACACCTTC.

V and J are TRBV4-1 and TRBJ2-7, with D possibly TRBD2 on 6 matching bases. This CDR3 is 14 amino acids long. Germline CDR1 MGHRA, CDR2 YSYEKL. V was trimmed by 4 bases and J by 3 bases, leaving 13 bases between them. In nucleotides, the CDR3 is TGCGCCAGCAGCCGGTCCTTGCGGGACTACGAGCAGTACTTC. As protein: CASSRSLRDYEQYF.